These T cell receptor beta chains were read from a single sample in a study of technical replicates of blood from a few donors. This table comes from immunoSEQ multiplex PCR, and its TCRdb copy is limited to in-frame clones, with some not included. The sample lists fewer than 85,000 clones, 90% to 95% occurring once. Sample: T cells isolated from PBMCs. These receptors all stem from a human donor in good health. Both conserved end residues are part of each CDR3. D genes are given only for firm matches. Expanded clones get a size class; other rows say once, few or many, or leave the size out.

V	size	J	D	DNA	CDR3
TRBV5-1	.	TRBJ1-6	TRBD1	TGCGCCAGCTCCGGGACAGGGAATAATTCACCCCTCCACTTT	CASSGTGNNSPLHF
TRBV4-2	.	TRBJ2-3	.	TGTGCCAGCAGCCATCGACTAGTGAATACAGATACGCAGTATTTT	CASSHRLVNTDTQYF
TRBV4-1	.	TRBJ1-5	.	TGCGCCAGCAGCCAGGACCCTACAGGGTACCCCATAGATCAGCCCCAGCATTTT	CASSQDPTGYPIDQPQHF
TRBV30	once	TRBJ1-5	TRBD1	TGTGCCTGGAGTGACCTCGACAGGGACGATCAGCCCCAGCATTTT	CAWSDLDRDDQPQHF
TRBV7-6	.	TRBJ2-2	.	TGTGCCAGCAGCCCGTTGCGTGAGGACGGGGAGCTGTTTTTT	CASSPLREDGELFF
TRBV19	.	TRBJ2-1	TRBD1	TGTGCCAGTAGTATAATCCCCGGGACAGATTACAATGAGCAGTTCTTC	CASSIIPGTDYNEQFF
TRBV30	.	TRBJ1-1	.	TGTGCCTGGAGCGGAGAGAACACTGAAGCTTTCTTT	CAWSGENTEAFF
TRBV7-2	once	TRBJ1-5	.	TGTGCCAGCAGCCGAACAGGTTATAGCAATCAGCCCCAGCATTTT	CASSRTGYSNQPQHF
TRBV25-1	few	TRBJ2-1	TRBD2	TGTGCCAGCAGGCCAGCGGGAGCGACCTACAATGAGCAGTTCTTC	CASRPAGATYNEQFF
TRBV7-9	once	TRBJ2-7	.	TGTGCCAGCAGCTCCGATAGCTCCTACGAGCAGTACTTC	CASSSDSSYEQYF
TRBV4-1	.	TRBJ1-1	.	TGCGCCAGCAGCCAAGAACCGGTCAGGGCGAACACTGAAGCTTTCTTT	CASSQEPVRANTEAFF
TRBV4-1	.	TRBJ2-7	TRBD2	TGCGCCAGCAGCCGTAGAAGAGAAGGGCAGGTAACGGGGGGGACCTACGAGCAGTACTTC	CASSRRREGQVTGGTYEQYF
TRBV27	.	TRBJ1-1	TRBD1	TGTGCCAGCAGTTGGACAGGGGGCTTTGGGACTGAAGCTTTCTTT	CASSWTGGFGTEAFF
TRBV6-1	.	TRBJ1-1	TRBD1	TGTGCCAGCAGTGAAGGGACAGGGAACATGAACACTGAAGCTTTCTTT	CASSEGTGNMNTEAFF
TRBV7-3	once	TRBJ2-5	.	TGTGCCAGCAGCTTAACGGCTGGGAGTGAGACCCAGTACTTC	CASSLTAGSETQYF
TRBV11-2	.	TRBJ2-3	TRBD2	TGTGCCAGCAGCTTAGATCCGACTAGCGGGAGGAGGACGCAGTATTTT	CASSLDPTSGRRTQYF
TRBV2	.	TRBJ2-1	TRBD2	TGTGCCATCTTATCCGGGACTAGGACGTACAATGAGCAGTTCTTC	CAILSGTRTYNEQFF
TRBV7-9	.	TRBJ1-4	.	TGTGCCAGCAGCTCAACGACAGGTTCAAATGAAAAACTGTTTTTT	CASSSTTGSNEKLFF
TRBV9	.	TRBJ2-5	TRBD2	TGTGCCAGCAGCCCGAGCGGGGGGGCCTACGAGACCCAGTACTTC	CASSPSGGAYETQYF
TRBV7-6	.	TRBJ2-7	.	TGTGCCAGCAGCTTCGATGAGGTACAGGGTTCCTACGAGCAGTACTTC	CASSFDEVQGSYEQYF
TRBV15	.	TRBJ1-1	.	TGTGCCACCAGCAGAGATGTTGGGGGCCCAATGAACACTGAAGCTTTCTTT	CATSRDVGGPMNTEAFF
TRBV7-7	once	TRBJ2-5	TRBD2	TGTGCCAGCAGCTTAGAGGGGGCTAGCGGGAGGTCACGAAAAGAGACCCAGTACTTC	CASSLEGASGRSRKETQYF
TRBV6-1	.	TRBJ1-6	.	TGTGCCAGCAGTGAAGCGATTCGGGGAATGGTCCCCGGATATAATTCACCCCTCCACTTT	CASSEAIRGMVPGYNSPLHF
TRBV12-5	.	TRBJ1-6	.	TGTGCTAGTGGTTTGGAAACACCGGGGTCACCCCTCCACTTT	CASGLETPGSPLHF
TRBV11-3	.	TRBJ1-6	TRBD1	TGTGCCAGCAGCTTAGATTGGGGGACAGCTGATAATTCACCCCTCCACTTT	CASSLDWGTADNSPLHF
TRBV5-1	.	TRBJ1-4	TRBD1	TGCGCCAGCAGCCAGGACAGGGGCGGTGAAAAACTGTTTTTT	CASSQDRGGEKLFF
TRBV4-2	.	TRBJ1-2	TRBD1	TGTGCCAGCAGCCAAGGCGGGACAGGTGCCCTCTATGGCTACACCTTC	CASSQGGTGALYGYTF
TRBV27	.	TRBJ2-1	TRBD2	TGTGCCAGCAGTCCCAGACAGCGGGGCTCCTACAATGAGCAGTTCTTC	CASSPRQRGSYNEQFF